This is a list of T cell receptor beta chains from one sample in a study of cytomegalovirus exposure and HLA in healthy donors. Measured with immunoSEQ multiplex PCR; TCRdb has only the in-frame clones, and not every one. This sample has fewer than 350,000 clones, with more than 75% found just once. Sequencing was carried out using PBMCs. The receptor set was obtained from a woman aged 18-30 years in good health and CMV-seronegative. The CDR3 runs from the conserved cysteine through the conserved F or W. D genes are given only for firm matches. Clone size is shown for a subset of rows, as once, few, many or a class of expanded clone.

v_call: TRBV7-2; j_call: TRBJ2-1; d_call: -; clone_size: -; cdr3_nt: TGTGCCAGCAGCGGAGGTGGGAGCGGGCAGCAGTTCTTC; cdr3_aa: CASSGGGSGQQFF
v_call: TRBV7-2; j_call: TRBJ2-3; d_call: -; clone_size: once; cdr3_nt: TGTGCCAGCAGCCCATCCCCCGGGAGAGGTACAGATACGCAGTATTTT; cdr3_aa: CASSPSPGRGTDTQYF
v_call: TRBV28; j_call: TRBJ2-3; d_call: TRBD2; clone_size: -; cdr3_nt: TGTGCCACCGGACCGGGACTAGCGGGAGGGCCTAGCACAGATACGCAGTATTTT; cdr3_aa: CATGPGLAGGPSTDTQYF
v_call: TRBV7-2; j_call: TRBJ2-7; d_call: -; clone_size: -; cdr3_nt: TGTGCCAGCAGCTTGGCCAGAACCTACGAGCAGTACTTC; cdr3_aa: CASSLARTYEQYF
v_call: TRBV5-6; j_call: TRBJ1-1; d_call: TRBD1; clone_size: -; cdr3_nt: TGTGCCAGCAGCCGGGACAGGGCTTACGCTTTCTTT; cdr3_aa: CASSRDRAYAFF
v_call: TRBV28; j_call: TRBJ2-5; d_call: TRBD2; clone_size: -; cdr3_nt: TGTGCCAGCAGTTTCCTGACTAGCGCGCGAGAGACCCAGTACTTC; cdr3_aa: CASSFLTSARETQYF
v_call: TRBV5-1; j_call: TRBJ2-2; d_call: -; clone_size: -; cdr3_nt: TGCGCCAGCAGCTTGGAGGTTCTGGGTAGGCTAGCGCCAGCCCACACCGGGGAGCTGTTTTTT; cdr3_aa: CASSLEVLGRLAPAHTGELFF
v_call: TRBV11-2; j_call: TRBJ1-6; d_call: -; clone_size: -; cdr3_nt: TGTGCCAGCAGCTCCTACCGGGGTCCTGATTCACCCCTCCACTTT; cdr3_aa: CASSSYRGPDSPLHF
v_call: TRBV11-2; j_call: TRBJ2-7; d_call: TRBD1; clone_size: -; cdr3_nt: TGTGCCAGCAGCCAACCCGGGACAGACCCCTACGAGCAGTACTTC; cdr3_aa: CASSQPGTDPYEQYF
v_call: TRBV2; j_call: TRBJ2-5; d_call: TRBD2; clone_size: -; cdr3_nt: TGTGCCAGCAGTGAAGGGGGGGGTGGGACCCAGTACTTC; cdr3_aa: CASSEGGGGTQYF
v_call: TRBV28; j_call: TRBJ2-2; d_call: -; clone_size: -; cdr3_nt: TGTGCCATCCAAATCGGGAACACCGGGGAGCTGTTTTTT; cdr3_aa: CAIQIGNTGELFF
v_call: TRBV2; j_call: TRBJ1-2; d_call: TRBD1; clone_size: -; cdr3_nt: TGTGCCAGCGCCGTAGGGGGACAGTATGGCTACACCTTC; cdr3_aa: CASAVGGQYGYTF
v_call: TRBV6-7; j_call: TRBJ2-7; d_call: TRBD2; clone_size: -; cdr3_nt: TGTGCCAGCAGTCCCACGGACCTCGGACTAGCGGGAGACTACGAGCAGTACTTC; cdr3_aa: CASSPTDLGLAGDYEQYF
v_call: TRBV6-1; j_call: TRBJ1-2; d_call: -; clone_size: -; cdr3_nt: TGTGCCAGCAGCCTGAGGTTGGATGGCTACACCTTC; cdr3_aa: CASSLRLDGYTF
v_call: TRBV15; j_call: TRBJ1-3; d_call: -; clone_size: -; cdr3_nt: TGTGCCACCAGCGTAGCCGGGGGCTCTGGAAACACCATATATTTT; cdr3_aa: CATSVAGGSGNTIYF
v_call: TRBV7-9; j_call: TRBJ2-1; d_call: -; clone_size: -; cdr3_nt: TGTGCCAGCAGACTAGCTCATGAGCAGTTCTTC; cdr3_aa: CASRLAHEQFF
v_call: TRBV7-3; j_call: TRBJ2-1; d_call: TRBD2; clone_size: -; cdr3_nt: TGTGCCAGCAGCCCTGGCGGGGGAGATGAGCAGTTCTTC; cdr3_aa: CASSPGGGDEQFF
v_call: TRBV5-1; j_call: TRBJ2-7; d_call: -; clone_size: -; cdr3_nt: TGCGCCAGCAGCTTACCGGGACTCGCCTCCTACGAGCAGTACTTC; cdr3_aa: CASSLPGLASYEQYF
v_call: TRBV5-6; j_call: TRBJ2-3; d_call: -; clone_size: -; cdr3_nt: TGTGCCAGCCTTTTGGCCAAGTTGTCGGGAGCAGATACGCAGTATTTT; cdr3_aa: CASLLAKLSGADTQYF
v_call: TRBV18; j_call: TRBJ2-6; d_call: -; clone_size: -; cdr3_nt: TGTGCCAGCCACAACTCTGGGGCCAACGTCCTGACTTTC; cdr3_aa: CASHNSGANVLTF
v_call: TRBV7-6; j_call: TRBJ2-5; d_call: TRBD1; clone_size: -; cdr3_nt: TGTGCCAGCAGCTTTCCCGGGACAGCTAAAGAGACCCAGTACTTC; cdr3_aa: CASSFPGTAKETQYF
v_call: TRBV19; j_call: TRBJ2-7; d_call: -; clone_size: few; cdr3_nt: TGTGCCAGTAGATTCAAACCGGGGAACTCCTACGAGCAGTACTTC; cdr3_aa: CASRFKPGNSYEQYF
v_call: TRBV29-1; j_call: TRBJ1-1; d_call: -; clone_size: -; cdr3_nt: TGCAGCGTTGTTCGACAGGCGATACAGAACACTGAAGCTTTCTTT; cdr3_aa: CSVVRQAIQNTEAFF
v_call: TRBV15; j_call: TRBJ2-7; d_call: TRBD2; clone_size: few; cdr3_nt: TGTGCCACCAGCGTAGCGGGCTACGAGCAGTACTTC; cdr3_aa: CATSVAGYEQYF
v_call: TRBV27; j_call: TRBJ1-5; d_call: -; clone_size: -; cdr3_nt: TGTGCCAGCAGTTTATCGGCCATCAATCAGCCCCAGCATTTT; cdr3_aa: CASSLSAINQPQHF
v_call: TRBV15; j_call: TRBJ1-2; d_call: TRBD1; clone_size: -; cdr3_nt: TGTGCCACCAGCGGGAGACAGGGGGCCCAAGGTGACGGAACTAACTATGGCTACACCTTC; cdr3_aa: CATSGRQGAQGDGTNYGYTF
v_call: TRBV7-8; j_call: TRBJ2-1; d_call: TRBD2; clone_size: -; cdr3_nt: TGTGCCAGCAGCATGGGACTAGCGGGAGGGCCTCTTGATGAGCAGTTCTTC; cdr3_aa: CASSMGLAGGPLDEQFF
v_call: TRBV12-2; j_call: TRBJ2-7; d_call: -; clone_size: -; cdr3_nt: TGTGCAAGTCGCTTATCGCGGGAGTTAATTGCCGAGCAGTACTTC; cdr3_aa: CASRLSRELIAEQYF
v_call: TRBV25-1; j_call: TRBJ2-5; d_call: -; clone_size: once; cdr3_nt: TGTGCCAGCAGTGATGGCGGCAGGGCTTCTGGGGAGACCCAGTACTTC; cdr3_aa: CASSDGGRASGETQYF